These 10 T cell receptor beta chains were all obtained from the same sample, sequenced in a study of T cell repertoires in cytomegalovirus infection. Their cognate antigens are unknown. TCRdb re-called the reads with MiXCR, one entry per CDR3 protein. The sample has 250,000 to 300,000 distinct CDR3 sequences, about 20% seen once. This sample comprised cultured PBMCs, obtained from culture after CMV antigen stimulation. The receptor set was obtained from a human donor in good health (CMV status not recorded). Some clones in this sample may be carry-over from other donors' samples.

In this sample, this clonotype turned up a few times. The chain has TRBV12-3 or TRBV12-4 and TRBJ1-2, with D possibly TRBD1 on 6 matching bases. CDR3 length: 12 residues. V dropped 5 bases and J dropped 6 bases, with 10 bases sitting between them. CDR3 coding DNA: TGTGCCAGCAGTCCCTGGACAGATGGCTACACCTTC. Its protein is CASSPWTDGYTF.

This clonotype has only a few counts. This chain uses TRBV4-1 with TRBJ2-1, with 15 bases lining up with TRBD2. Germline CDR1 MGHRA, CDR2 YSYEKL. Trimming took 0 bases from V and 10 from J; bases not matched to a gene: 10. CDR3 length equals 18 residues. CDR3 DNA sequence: TGCGCCAGCAGCCAAGAATCCCTTGGACTAGCGGGAGGGTGGGAGCAGTTCTTC. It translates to CASSQESLGLAGGWEQFF.

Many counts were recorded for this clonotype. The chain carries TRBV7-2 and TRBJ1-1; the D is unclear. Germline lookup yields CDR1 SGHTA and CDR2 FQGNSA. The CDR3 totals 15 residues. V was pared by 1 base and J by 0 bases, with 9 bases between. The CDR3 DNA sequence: TGTGCCAGCAGCTTAGATGCAGTCATGAACACTGAAGCTTTCTTT. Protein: CASSLDAVMNTEAFF.

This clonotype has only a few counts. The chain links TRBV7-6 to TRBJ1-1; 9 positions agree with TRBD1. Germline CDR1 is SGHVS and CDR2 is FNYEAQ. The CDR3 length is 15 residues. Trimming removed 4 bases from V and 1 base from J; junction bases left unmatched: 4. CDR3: CASSYGQGRNTEAFF. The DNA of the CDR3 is TGTGCCAGCAGCTATGGACAGGGGAGGAACACTGAAGCTTTCTTT.

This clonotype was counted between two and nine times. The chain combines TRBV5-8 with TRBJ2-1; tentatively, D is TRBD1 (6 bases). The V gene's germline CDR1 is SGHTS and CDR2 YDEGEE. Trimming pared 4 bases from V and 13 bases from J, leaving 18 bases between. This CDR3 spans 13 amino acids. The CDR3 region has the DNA TGTGCCAGCAGCCACCCAACAGGGTCGGAACAGTTCTTC. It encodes CASSHPTGSEQFF.

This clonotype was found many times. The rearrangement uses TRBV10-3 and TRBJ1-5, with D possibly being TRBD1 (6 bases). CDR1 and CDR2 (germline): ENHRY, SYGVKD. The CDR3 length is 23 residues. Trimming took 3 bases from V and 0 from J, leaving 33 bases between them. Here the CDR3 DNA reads TGTGCCATCAGTGACGGGACCCCGGGGGGCGAGAGTTTTAACCCTTATAGCAATCAGCCCCAGCATTTT. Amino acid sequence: CAISDGTPGGESFNPYSNQPQHF.

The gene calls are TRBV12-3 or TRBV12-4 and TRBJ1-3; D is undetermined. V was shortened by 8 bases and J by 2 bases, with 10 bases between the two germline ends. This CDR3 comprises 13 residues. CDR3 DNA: TGTGCCAGCCGCTCGGGGACTGGAAACACCATATATTTT. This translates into CASRSGTGNTIYF.

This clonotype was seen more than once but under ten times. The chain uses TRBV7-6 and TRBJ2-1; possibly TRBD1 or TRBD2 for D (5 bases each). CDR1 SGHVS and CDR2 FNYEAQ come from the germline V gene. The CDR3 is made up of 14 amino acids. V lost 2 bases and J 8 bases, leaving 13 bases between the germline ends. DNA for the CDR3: TGTGCCAGCAGCTTATTAGCGAGGGGAGATGAGCAGTTCTTC. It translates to CASSLLARGDEQFF.

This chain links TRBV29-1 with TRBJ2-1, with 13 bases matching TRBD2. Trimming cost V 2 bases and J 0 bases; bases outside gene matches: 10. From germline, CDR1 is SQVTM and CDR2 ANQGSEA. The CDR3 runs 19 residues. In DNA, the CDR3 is TGCAGCGTTGAACCAGGACTAGCGGGAGACACAAGCTCCTACAATGAGCAGTTCTTC. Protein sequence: CSVEPGLAGDTSSYNEQFF.

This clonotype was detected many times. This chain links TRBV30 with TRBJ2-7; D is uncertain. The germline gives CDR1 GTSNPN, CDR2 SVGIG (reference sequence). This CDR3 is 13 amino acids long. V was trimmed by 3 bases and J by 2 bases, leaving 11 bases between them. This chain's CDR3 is CAWRTDLPYEQYF. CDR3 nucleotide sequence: TGTGCCTGGAGAACAGACCTACCCTACGAGCAGTACTTC.